The clone carrying this T cell receptor (beta chain) has a count of ten or more. Its antigen is undetermined. Germline loops: CDR1 SGHNT, CDR2 YYREEE (reference sequence). The ends lost 1 base at V and 5 bases at J; junction bases unmatched: 5. CDR3 size: 14 residues. Peripheral blood was collected from the related graft donor on the marrow donation day. The sample belongs to a study of T cells after posttransplantation cyclophosphamide. Study outcomes and limitations: TRB clonality was highly associated with recipient CMV seropositivity and reactivation. Later blood repertoires were often dominated by clones from the donor CD8+ memory compartment.

Profiled with immunoSEQ multiplex PCR; TCRdb holds only in-frame clones, not every one. Sampling found tens of thousands of clones, none seen once. This receptor was taken from a man in his forties or fifties in good health, CMV-negative, and a related stem cell transplant donor. Sample: PBMCs. V and J are TRBV5-4 and TRBJ2-7, with 8 bases identical to TRBD2. CDR3 amino acids: CASSLRGTRDEQYF. The CDR3 coding sequence is TGTGCCAGCAGCTTGCGGGGGACTAGGGACGAGCAGTACTTC.